Listed below are T cell receptor beta chains from one sample, sequenced in a study of blood T cell repertoires in COVID-19. TCRdb keeps only in-frame clones here, not all; method: immunoSEQ multiplex PCR. Among 150,000 to 170,000 clones listed, roughly 84% were seen once. The sequenced sample consisted of peripheral blood. The origin of the receptors is a woman aged 55 to 70 with COVID-19, enrolled during active disease. The conserved cysteine and the conserved F or W are not part of the CDR3 here.

len	v_gene	j_gene	CDR3aa
12	TRBV18	TRBJ1-1	ASSLGQTNTEAF
10	TRBV6-5	TRBJ1-4	ATGQAPEKLF
12	TRBV4-1	TRBJ2-1	ASSLSESYNEQF
13	TRBV19	TRBJ1-6	ASSLTGATDSPLH
15	TRBV27	TRBJ2-7	ASILAGGPSGSYEQY
11	TRBV6-5	TRBJ1-1	ATRGQLVGEAF
13	TRBV9	TRBJ1-2	ASSVVGGRGSGYT
11	TRBV10-2	TRBJ2-7	ASSDRQSYEQY
13	TRBV7-9	TRBJ1-2	ASSLDPYPSYGYT
8	TRBV29-1	TRBJ2-1	SVAERTAF
11	TRBV2	TRBJ1-5	ASSEEGLKPQH
13	TRBV11-2	TRBJ2-1	ASSSDAVSYNEQF
11	TRBV19	TRBJ2-7	ASSRELSYEQY
14	TRBV5-1	TRBJ2-2	ASSLGGQGNAGELF
12	TRBV21-1	TRBJ1-5	ASSKGQFNQPQH